These T cell receptor beta chains were read from a single sample in a study of shared clonotypes between healthy human individuals. Clones were read by immunoSEQ multiplex PCR, and TCRdb kept only the in-frame ones, dropping some. The sample yields about 820,000 clones, around 92% seen once. The sequencing input was naive CD8+ T cells sorted from blood. These receptors were collected from a man aged 25-40 years in good health. Both conserved end residues are part of each CDR3. Each record gives: D gene, CDR3 length, J gene, V gene, clone size, CDR3 protein, CDR3 DNA. D genes are given only for firm matches. Where a row states a size, it is once, few, many or the class of an expanded clone; other rows omit it.

d_gene: TRBD1; len: 14; j_gene: TRBJ2-1; v_gene: TRBV27; abundance: NA; CDR3aa: CASSLTTGGGEQFF; CDR3nt: TGTGCCAGCAGTTTAACGACAGGGGGCGGAGAGCAGTTCTTC
d_gene: NA; len: 15; j_gene: TRBJ2-5; v_gene: TRBV6-1; abundance: NA; CDR3aa: CASSESGGRVETQYF; CDR3nt: TGTGCCAGCAGTGAAAGTGGGGGGCGTGTAGAGACCCAGTACTTC
d_gene: TRBD2; len: 14; j_gene: TRBJ2-7; v_gene: TRBV5-4; abundance: once; CDR3aa: CASSLRGGSYEQYF; CDR3nt: TGTGCCAGCAGCTTGCGGGGGGGCTCCTACGAGCAGTACTTC
d_gene: NA; len: 11; j_gene: TRBJ1-4; v_gene: TRBV20-1; abundance: NA; CDR3aa: CSARVGEKLFF; CDR3nt: TGCAGTGCTAGAGTCGGTGAAAAACTGTTTTTT
d_gene: NA; len: 14; j_gene: TRBJ2-1; v_gene: TRBV29-1; abundance: NA; CDR3aa: CSVEDPSSYNEQFF; CDR3nt: TGCAGCGTTGAAGATCCGAGCTCCTACAATGAGCAGTTCTTC
d_gene: TRBD1; len: 15; j_gene: TRBJ1-1; v_gene: TRBV10-1; abundance: NA; CDR3aa: CASSDGQGMNTEAFF; CDR3nt: TGCGCCAGCAGTGATGGACAGGGCATGAACACTGAAGCTTTCTTT
d_gene: TRBD2; len: 16; j_gene: TRBJ2-3; v_gene: TRBV7-2; abundance: NA; CDR3aa: CASSLTGTSGTDTQYF; CDR3nt: TGTGCCAGCAGCTTAACCGGGACTAGCGGCACAGATACGCAGTATTTT
d_gene: TRBD1; len: 15; j_gene: TRBJ1-2; v_gene: TRBV7-9; abundance: NA; CDR3aa: CASSSSRDSIYGYTF; CDR3nt: TGTGCCAGCAGCTCGTCCCGGGACAGCATATATGGCTACACCTTC
d_gene: TRBD1; len: 15; j_gene: TRBJ1-2; v_gene: TRBV14; abundance: NA; CDR3aa: CASSPRTGGYPGYTF; CDR3nt: TGTGCCAGCAGCCCACGGACAGGGGGCTATCCTGGCTACACCTTC
d_gene: TRBD1; len: 17; j_gene: TRBJ2-4; v_gene: TRBV7-8; abundance: once; CDR3aa: CASSLAGTGGSKNIQYF; CDR3nt: TGTGCCAGCAGCTTAGCCGGGACAGGGGGATCCAAAAACATTCAGTACTTC
d_gene: NA; len: 14; j_gene: TRBJ2-7; v_gene: TRBV10-3; abundance: NA; CDR3aa: CAIRGTQGPYEQYF; CDR3nt: TGTGCCATCAGGGGGACTCAAGGCCCCTACGAGCAGTACTTC
d_gene: NA; len: 16; j_gene: TRBJ2-7; v_gene: TRBV5-4; abundance: NA; CDR3aa: CASSATPGTAGYEQYF; CDR3nt: TGTGCCAGCAGCGCAACACCCGGGACAGCGGGCTACGAGCAGTACTTC
d_gene: NA; len: 15; j_gene: TRBJ1-1; v_gene: TRBV4-1; abundance: NA; CDR3aa: CASTPGQGLNTEAFF; CDR3nt: TGCGCCAGCACCCCGGGGCAGGGCTTGAACACTGAAGCTTTCTTT
d_gene: TRBD2; len: 15; j_gene: TRBJ2-1; v_gene: TRBV7-8; abundance: once; CDR3aa: CASSLISGNFHEQFF; CDR3nt: TGTGCCAGCAGCTTAATTAGCGGGAATTTCCATGAGCAGTTCTTC
d_gene: TRBD1; len: 13; j_gene: TRBJ2-3; v_gene: TRBV25-1; abundance: NA; CDR3aa: CATDRVGGDTQYF; CDR3nt: TGTGCCACCGACAGGGTTGGGGGAGATACGCAGTATTTT
d_gene: NA; len: 14; j_gene: TRBJ2-1; v_gene: TRBV7-4; abundance: NA; CDR3aa: CASSLDRNYNEQFF; CDR3nt: TGTGCCAGCAGCTTAGATCGGAATTACAATGAGCAGTTCTTC
d_gene: TRBD1; len: 16; j_gene: TRBJ2-1; v_gene: TRBV5-6; abundance: NA; CDR3aa: CASSLAADRGYNEQFF; CDR3nt: TGTGCCAGCAGCTTGGCCGCGGACAGGGGATACAATGAGCAGTTCTTC
d_gene: NA; len: 12; j_gene: TRBJ2-7; v_gene: TRBV28; abundance: NA; CDR3aa: CASGLTDYEQYF; CDR3nt: TGTGCCAGCGGCTTGACAGACTACGAGCAGTACTTC
d_gene: TRBD2; len: 17; j_gene: TRBJ2-4; v_gene: TRBV27; abundance: NA; CDR3aa: CASSDIVSGSAKNIQYF; CDR3nt: TGTGCCAGCAGTGATATCGTAAGCGGGAGTGCCAAAAACATTCAGTACTTC
d_gene: NA; len: 11; j_gene: TRBJ2-1; v_gene: TRBV20-1; abundance: NA; CDR3aa: CSVEGDNEQFF; CDR3nt: TGCAGTGTCGAGGGGGACAATGAGCAGTTCTTC
d_gene: NA; len: 13; j_gene: TRBJ2-7; v_gene: TRBV7-9; abundance: NA; CDR3aa: CASSLPESYEQYF; CDR3nt: TGTGCCAGCAGCTTACCCGAATCCTACGAGCAGTACTTC
d_gene: TRBD1; len: 16; j_gene: TRBJ2-2; v_gene: TRBV9; abundance: NA; CDR3aa: CASSVSGTVNAGELFF; CDR3nt: TGTGCCAGCAGCGTTTCCGGGACAGTAAACGCCGGGGAGCTGTTTTTT